These 13 T cell receptor beta chains originate from one sample sequenced in a study of blood T cells in healthy people across ages. Through a sample-barcoded 5' primer and a J-beta primer mix, a second PCR was run for roughly 6 to 12 cycles. TCRdb reprocessed the 5' RACE reads with MiXCR, giving one entry per CDR3 protein. The sample includes about 570,000 distinct CDR3 sequences, about 25% of them seen just once. The sample was also linked to a second study, of T cells of mothers and their children.

Specimen: blood. These receptors came from a boy under 10 years old in good health.

The chain joins TRBV20-1 to TRBJ2-4; tentatively, D is TRBD1 (5 bases). CDR1 and CDR2 (germline): DFQATT, SNEGSKA (reference sequence). V was cut by 0 bases and J by 3 bases, with 15 bases left in between. There are 16 residues in the CDR3. The CDR3 protein is CSARDKKQAIKNIQYF. The CDR3 nucleotides read TGCAGTGCTAGAGACAAGAAACAGGCAATCAAAAACATTCAGTACTTC.

V is TRBV12-3 or TRBV12-4 and J is TRBJ1-2; 9 nucleotides agree with TRBD1. V lost 7 bases to trimming and J lost 5 bases; unmatched junction nucleotides: 5. This CDR3 has 13 amino acids. In DNA, the CDR3 is TGTGCCAGCACCCTAGACAGGGGGTATGGCTACACCTTC. This translates into CASTLDRGYGYTF.

The genes are TRBV6-6 and TRBJ1-1, with a tentative D call TRBD1 (6 bases). Per germline, CDR1 MNHNY and CDR2 SVGAGI (reference sequence). The CDR3 spans 14 residues. Trimming stripped 2 bases from V and 1 base from J, with 8 bases between. The CDR3 nucleotides read TGTGCCAGCAGTTACAGGGGGGAGAACACTGAAGCTTTCTTT. It codes for CASSYRGENTEAFF.

The chain recombines TRBV4-2 with TRBJ2-2, with D uncertain. The ends were cut back, 3 bases at V and 7 bases at J, with 9 bases in the middle. Germline V lookup: CDR1 LGHNA, CDR2 YNFKEQ. The CDR3 runs to 13 residues. CDR3 DNA: TGTGCCAGCAGCCAGGGTCCAGTCGGGGAGCTGTTTTTT. Amino acid sequence: CASSQGPVGELFF.

The gene calls are TRBV11-2 and TRBJ2-6, with no clear D. The germline gives CDR1 SGHAT, CDR2 FQNNGV. V was cut by 4 bases and J by 1 base, with 11 bases left in between. The CDR3 extends over 16 amino acids. In nucleotides, the CDR3 is TGTGCCAGCAGCTCCGGATGGGGATCTGGGGCCAACGTCCTGACTTTC. It is translated as CASSSGWGSGANVLTF.

This clonotype has just a few counts. V is TRBV20-1 and J is TRBJ2-6; the D is unclear. Looked up from germline, CDR1 is DFQATT and CDR2 is SNEGSKA (reference sequence). The ends were cut back, 1 base at V and 2 bases at J, with 15 bases in the middle. The CDR3 contains 17 residues. CDR3 DNA sequence: TGCAGTGCTAGAGGATCAGACCCTGGCGCTGGGGCCAACGTCCTGACTTTC. Translation: CSARGSDPGAGANVLTF.

CDR3 residues: CSVRPTEETQYF. The CDR3 DNA reads as TGCAGCGTTCGACCCACAGAAGAGACCCAGTACTTC. V is TRBV29-1 and J is TRBJ2-5, with D unclear. This CDR3 has 12 residues. V lost 5 bases and J lost 3, with 10 bases in between. Germline V gene data show CDR1 as SQVTM and CDR2 as ANQGSEA.

The chain joins TRBV2 to TRBJ1-6; perhaps TRBD1 as D (6 bases). Germline values: CDR1 SNHLY, CDR2 FYNNEI. Deletions cut 6 bases from V and 10 bases from J, with 19 bases between. This CDR3 comprises 15 residues. CDR3 region: CASSLLWGAGSPLHF. CDR3 DNA: TGTGCCAGCAGCCTACTTTGGGGGGCAGGCTCACCCCTCCACTTT.

The rearrangement links TRBV29-1 to TRBJ2-5, with 8 bases fitting TRBD2. The better agreement between TRBJ2-1 and the DNA end casts doubt on the J call. The CDR3 has 16 amino acids. CDR1 and CDR2 from the germline V gene are SQVTM and ANQGSEA. The CDR3 DNA follows: TGCAGCGTTGAAGGCGAGGGACTAGGGGACTACAATGAGCAGTTCTTC. It yields the protein CSVEGEGLGDYNEQFF.

J is TRBJ1-2 and V is TRBV3-1; D might be TRBD1 (6 bases). The germline CDR1 and CDR2 sequences are LGHDT and YNNKEL (reference sequence). Trimming cost V 5 bases and J 2 bases, with 18 bases left between them. The CDR3 runs 16 residues. CDR3 sequence (DNA): TGTGCCAGCAGCAGTTACCCGACAGGTTCCAACTATGGCTACACCTTC. It translates to CASSSYPTGSNYGYTF.

CDR3 loop: CASSQAGVIYEQYF. The CDR3 DNA reads TGTGCCAGCAGCCAAGCGGGCGTGATCTACGAGCAGTACTTC. The V and J genes are TRBV3-1 and TRBJ2-7; unclear D gene. Trimming left V 1 base short and J 3 bases short, with 10 bases between. Looked up from germline, CDR1 is LGHDT and CDR2 is YNNKEL (reference sequence). The CDR3 sequence is 14 residues long.

V usage is TRBV27 and J usage is TRBJ2-1; unclear D gene. The CDR3 is 15 amino acids. Germline CDR1 reads MNHEY; CDR2 reads SMNVEV (reference sequence). Trimming left V 6 bases short and J 2 bases short, with 14 bases between. Written as DNA, the CDR3 is TGTGCCAGCAGACCCCCGATCACAGCCTACAATGAGCAGTTCTTC. Protein: CASRPPITAYNEQFF.

V gene TRBV12-3 or TRBV12-4 combines with J gene TRBJ1-2, with TRBD1 as a possible D gene (6 bases). The V end was cut by 3 bases, the J end by 3 bases, with 11 bases between. The CDR3 consists of 14 residues. The CDR3, as DNA: TGTGCCAGCAGTTTTTCTGCAGGGGACTATGGCTACACCTTC. Translating it yields CASSFSAGDYGYTF.